The 29 T cell receptor beta chains listed next were all sequenced from one sample in a study of cytomegalovirus exposure and HLA in healthy donors. The data were produced by immunoSEQ multiplex PCR, yet TCRdb's version contains in-frame clones alone and is incomplete. The repertoire holds about 120,000 clones, with roughly 84% as singletons. Sequencing used PBMCs. These receptors were taken from a woman between 25 and 40 years old in good health and CMV-seronegative.

V is TRBV5-6 and J is TRBJ2-3, with 8 positions matching TRBD2. V gave up 7 bases and J gave up 1 base; unmatched junction bases: 20. Germline V gene data show CDR1 as SGHDT and CDR2 as YYEEEE. The CDR3 extends over 19 amino acids. The CDR3 reads CASGHLLAEGTPRTDTQYF. The CDR3 DNA sequence: TGTGCCAGCGGACACCTACTAGCGGAGGGGACCCCCCGCACAGATACGCAGTATTTT.

In this sample, this clone turned up a few times. The rearrangement joins TRBV4-1 to TRBJ1-1, with 7 nucleotides matching TRBD1. The CDR3 runs 15 residues. The germline V gene encodes CDR1 MGHRA and CDR2 YSYEKL. J lost 4 bases, V lost 2 bases, and 7 bases had no gene match. CDR3 nucleotide sequence: TGCGCCAGCAGCCAAAAGGGGGCGCGGTTCACTGAAGCTTTCTTT. Translated, it gives CASSQKGARFTEAFF.

The chain links TRBV5-4 to TRBJ2-2; 9 bases agree with TRBD2. The CDR3 extends over 15 amino acids. Trimming cost V 0 bases and J 4 bases; bases outside gene matches: 1. Germline lookup yields CDR1 SGHNT and CDR2 YYREEE (reference sequence). DNA for the CDR3: TGTGCCAGCAGCTTGGATAGCGGGGGCACCGGGGAGCTGTTTTTT. It codes for CASSLDSGGTGELFF.

The rearrangement links TRBV16 to TRBJ1-6, with D possibly TRBD1 on 5 matching bases. Per germline, CDR1 KGHSY and CDR2 FQNENV. This CDR3 contains 14 residues. V was shortened by 0 bases and J by 7 bases, with 7 bases between the two germline ends. In DNA, the CDR3 is TGTGCCAGCAGCCAATCGGGGGGGAATTCACCCCTCCACTTT. It specifies CASSQSGGNSPLHF.

The chain employs TRBV29-1 and TRBJ2-7, with D perhaps matching TRBD1 (6 bases). V gave up 7 bases and J gave up 9 bases, with 25 bases separating them. The CDR3 spans 14 residues. The V gene's germline CDR1 is SQVTM and CDR2 ANQGSEA. CDR3 region: CSAEDILGTGMQYF. In DNA, the CDR3 is TGCAGCGCCGAAGACATCCTTGGAACAGGGATGCAGTACTTC.

This clone was seen more than once but under ten times. The chain couples TRBV19 to TRBJ1-6; D uncertain. Germline assignment: CDR1 LNHDA and CDR2 SQIVND (reference sequence). V dropped 2 bases and J dropped 7 bases, with 6 bases sitting between them. The CDR3 is 13 amino acids. The CDR3 loop is CASSITVNSPLHF. DNA of the CDR3: TGTGCCAGTAGTATAACGGTAAATTCACCCCTCCACTTT.

V is TRBV28 and J is TRBJ2-7; no clear D. Per germline, CDR1 MDHEN and CDR2 SYDVKM. CDR3 length: 12 residues. With 5 bases removed from V and 7 bases from J, the gap between germline ends came to 12 bases. CDR3 nucleotide sequence: TGTGCCAGCAGTCCCACTACTGCAGAGCAGTACTTC. This gives the protein CASSPTTAEQYF.

The chain has TRBV15 and TRBJ1-2; TRBD1 is a possible D gene (5 bases). Trimming stripped 1 base from V and 4 bases from J, with 10 bases between. CDR1 is LNHNV, CDR2 YYDKDF, per germline (reference sequence). This CDR3 has 14 amino acids. CDR3 amino acids: CATSRVGGSYGYTF. The DNA for the CDR3 is TGTGCCACCAGCAGAGTGGGGGGAAGCTATGGCTACACCTTC.

This chain links TRBV9 with TRBJ2-3, with TRBD2 matching 12 bases. V lost 6 bases, J lost 4 bases, and 6 bases stayed unmatched. Germline V CDR1 and CDR2: SGDLS, YYNGEE. This CDR3 region has 15 residues. The CDR3 DNA follows: TGTGCCAGCAACAGGCTAGCGGGGGGGTCAGATACGCAGTATTTT. Amino acids: CASNRLAGGSDTQYF.

The chain is built from TRBV11-2 and TRBJ1-2; 12 positions agree with TRBD1. The trim removed 5 bases at V and 1 base at J, leaving 2 bases unmatched. This CDR3 spans 15 amino acids. CDR1 is SGHAT and CDR2 is FQNNGV in the germline V gene. The CDR3 reads CASSGTGGFNYGYTF. Here the CDR3 DNA reads TGTGCCAGCAGCGGGACAGGGGGCTTTAACTATGGCTACACCTTC.

This clone was seen just once. The CDR3 sequence: CASSLDTSGGLDNEQFF. In DNA, the CDR3 is TGTGCCAGCAGCTTAGATACTAGCGGGGGGTTGGACAATGAGCAGTTCTTC. The chain recombines TRBV7-2 with TRBJ2-1, with 12 nucleotides matching TRBD2. V was pared by 1 base and J by 5 bases, with 6 bases of the junction left unmatched. Germline CDR1 reads SGHTA; CDR2 reads FQGNSA. CDR3 length: 17 residues.

This chain connects TRBV7-3 to TRBJ2-1; D gene unclear. The CDR3 runs 15 residues. Germline CDR1 reads SGHTA; CDR2 reads FQGTGA. V was shortened by 2 bases and J by 1 base, with 9 bases between the two germline ends. The CDR3 region is CASSLGPSSYNEQFF. The CDR3 region has the DNA TGTGCCAGCAGCTTAGGGCCTTCGTCCTACAATGAGCAGTTCTTC.

V gene TRBV4-1 combines with J gene TRBJ2-7; 9 bases line up with TRBD1. This CDR3 region has 16 residues. Germline trimming cut 1 base from V and 2 bases from J; bases unmatched to any gene: 6. CDR1 is MGHRA, CDR2 YSYEKL, per germline. The CDR3 nucleotides are TGCGCCAGCAGCCAAGTAGCGACAGGGGGTCCCTACGAGCAGTACTTC. Translated: CASSQVATGGPYEQYF.

J is TRBJ2-6 and V is TRBV9; D remains unclear. The germline V and J ends were trimmed by 4 bases and 2 bases, with 10 bases remaining between them. Germline CDR1 is SGDLS and CDR2 is YYNGEE. The CDR3 consists of 15 residues. The CDR3 DNA is TGTGCCAGCAGCTTGCGGAGCACTGGGGCCAACGTCCTGACTTTC. Protein: CASSLRSTGANVLTF.

The chain couples TRBV30 to TRBJ2-3; no definite D call. V was clipped by 4 bases and J by 0 bases, with 8 bases between them. There are 13 residues in the CDR3. Germline CDR1 is GTSNPN and CDR2 is SVGIG (reference sequence). DNA of the CDR3: TGTGCCTGGACACTGCTTAGCACAGATACGCAGTATTTT. It specifies CAWTLLSTDTQYF.

The sample holds a few counts of this clone. CDR3 in DNA: TGTGCCAGCAGCTTAGTAGGGCAGGCGGGTGGCTACACCTTC. Amino acid sequence: CASSLVGQAGGYTF. This chain uses TRBV13 with TRBJ1-2; D gene unclear. The CDR3 length is 14 residues. V was pared by 1 base and J by 7 bases, with 13 bases between. Germline lookup yields CDR1 PRHDT and CDR2 FYEKMQ (reference sequence).

A note on this clone: At the DNA level, this CDR3 is encoded by other sequences in the same sample as well. The chain combines TRBV5-1 with TRBJ2-7; 11 bases agree with TRBD1. Losses at the gene ends were 0 bases for V and 3 bases for J; bases not matched to a gene: 2. The germline V gene has CDR1 SGHRS and CDR2 YFSETQ. The CDR3 spans 15 residues. CDR3 region: CASSLGGTGGYEQYF. The CDR3 nucleotides are TGCGCCAGCAGCTTGGGAGGGACAGGGGGCTACGAGCAGTACTTC.

The J gene is TRBJ1-1, the V gene TRBV5-4; TRBD1 matches at 7 bases. This CDR3 is 13 amino acids long. Germline CDR1 SGHNT, CDR2 YYREEE (reference sequence). The junction had 4 bases not matched to a gene; V was cut back by 5 bases and J by 3 bases. This chain's CDR3 is CASSWDRYTEAFF. DNA of the CDR3: TGTGCCAGCAGTTGGGACAGATACACTGAAGCTTTCTTT.

V is TRBV6-5 and J is TRBJ1-2; no definite D call. Trimming took off 0 bases at V and 7 bases at J, with 15 bases between the two ends. CDR1 and CDR2 from the germline V gene are MNHEY and SVGAGI. The CDR3 runs 15 residues. The CDR3 loop is CASSYSRLTMGGYTF. The CDR3 bases are TGTGCCAGCAGTTACTCCAGACTCACGATGGGTGGCTACACCTTC.

The chain is built from TRBV5-6 and TRBJ1-2, with D unclear. The CDR3 has 15 amino acids. Trimming shortened V by 0 bases and J by 0 bases, and 9 bases separated the two germline ends. Germline V gene lookup returns CDR1 SGHDT and CDR2 YYEEEE. CDR3 nucleotide sequence: TGTGCCAGCAGCTTGGGCGGCAGTACTAACTATGGCTACACCTTC. Its translation is CASSLGGSTNYGYTF.

The chain recombines TRBV7-9 with TRBJ2-1, with D possibly TRBD1 on 6 matching bases. V was shortened by 1 base and J by 4 bases, with 8 bases between the two germline ends. Germline assignment: CDR1 SEHNR and CDR2 FQNEAQ (reference sequence). CDR3 size: 14 residues. This CDR3 is CASSLGGGYNEQFF. CDR3 nucleotides: TGTGCCAGCAGCTTAGGAGGGGGTTACAATGAGCAGTTCTTC.

This clone has a single count. The gene calls are TRBV5-4 and TRBJ1-3; 9 positions match TRBD1. Germline V gives CDR1 SGHNT, CDR2 YYREEE (reference sequence). This CDR3 comprises 18 residues. Unmatched junction bases numbered 14, after V lost 4 bases and J lost 3 bases. The CDR3 DNA is TGTGCCAGCAGCAAGGACAGGGGACCTAACCGGAGTGGAAACACCATATATTTT. Its translation is CASSKDRGPNRSGNTIYF.

The chain carries TRBV7-8 and TRBJ2-1; maybe TRBD2 (6 bases). The CDR3 runs 15 residues. Germline loops: CDR1 SGHVS, CDR2 FQNEAQ. V lost 2 bases, J lost 3 bases, and 11 bases lay in between. CDR3 in amino acids: CASSLSTSVYNEQFF. CDR3 sequence (DNA): TGTGCCAGCAGCTTATCGACTAGTGTCTACAATGAGCAGTTCTTC.

The gene calls are TRBV7-3 and TRBJ1-2; D remains ambiguous. CDR1 is SGHTA, CDR2 FQGTGA, per germline. CDR3 length: 15 amino acids. Between the trimmed V and J ends, which lost 5 bases and 3 bases, there was a span of 16 bases. The CDR3, as DNA: TGTGCCAGCAGCCCGCAGGCAAACCTCGACTATGGCTACACCTTC. It encodes CASSPQANLDYGYTF.

The chain employs TRBV5-4 and TRBJ2-5; 8 bases agree with TRBD2. V shed 4 bases and J 3 bases; nucleotides not matched to a gene: 14. There are 17 residues in the CDR3. CDR1 is SGHNT and CDR2 is YYREEE in the germline V gene (reference sequence). CDR3 DNA sequence: TGTGCCAGCAGCACGGGCACGGGCGGGGGGTCCAAAGAGACCCAGTACTTC. It translates to CASSTGTGGGSKETQYF. Filled out from reference TRBV5-4 and TRBJ2-5, the complete variable domain reads ETGVTQSPTHLIKTRGQQVTLRCSSQSGHNTVSWYQQALGQGPQFIFQYYREEENGRGNFPPRFSGLQFPNYSSELNVNALELDDSALYLCASSTGTGGGSKETQYFGPGTRLLVL.

This clone was counted once. The chain is built from TRBV9 and TRBJ2-1, with D perhaps matching TRBD2 (7 bases). Germline-derived CDR1 and CDR2 are SGDLS and YYNGEE. V was shortened by 0 bases and J by 11 bases, with 15 bases between the two germline ends. CDR3 size: 14 residues. Here the CDR3 DNA reads TGTGCCAGCAGCGTAGAGGGGGGGCGCGACAAGCAGTTCTTC. This gives the protein CASSVEGGRDKQFF.

This chain uses TRBV5-8 with TRBJ1-3; 8 nucleotides line up with TRBD1. Germline assignment: CDR1 SGHTS and CDR2 YDEGEE. The CDR3 spans 14 residues. Trimming at V came to 4 bases and at J to 9 bases, leaving 9 bases not matched to a gene. The chain's CDR3 is CASSKGQAVGTIYF. For the CDR3, the DNA is TGTGCCAGCAGCAAGGGACAGGCCGTGGGCACCATATATTTT.

The rearrangement joins TRBV11-2 to TRBJ2-7; 7 nucleotides align to TRBD1. This CDR3 region has 15 residues. Trimming removed 5 bases from V and 0 bases from J; junction bases left unmatched: 7. Germline values: CDR1 SGHAT, CDR2 FQNNGV. The DNA for the CDR3 is TGTGCCAGCAGCCGACAGGGCACAGGCTCCTACGAGCAGTACTTC. The encoded protein is CASSRQGTGSYEQYF.

The chain has TRBV9 and TRBJ2-5; the D is unclear. Germline values: CDR1 SGDLS, CDR2 YYNGEE. The CDR3 runs 14 residues. V lost 0 bases and J lost 5, with 11 bases in between. This CDR3 is CASSVERLGETQYF. The CDR3 nucleotides are TGTGCCAGCAGCGTAGAAAGGCTAGGTGAGACCCAGTACTTC.